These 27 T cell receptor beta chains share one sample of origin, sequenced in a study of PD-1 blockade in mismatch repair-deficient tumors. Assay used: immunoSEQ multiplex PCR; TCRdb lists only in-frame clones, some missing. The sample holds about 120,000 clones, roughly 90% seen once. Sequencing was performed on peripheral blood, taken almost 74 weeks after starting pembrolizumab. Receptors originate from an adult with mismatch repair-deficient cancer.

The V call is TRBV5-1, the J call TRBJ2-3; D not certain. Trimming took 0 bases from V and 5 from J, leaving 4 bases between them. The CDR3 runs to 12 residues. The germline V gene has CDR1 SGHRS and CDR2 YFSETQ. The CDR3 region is CASSLAGDTQYF. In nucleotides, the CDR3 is TGCGCCAGCAGCTTGGCCGGAGATACGCAGTATTTT. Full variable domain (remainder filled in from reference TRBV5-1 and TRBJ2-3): KAGVTQTPRYLIKTRGQQVTLSCSPISGHRSVSWYQQTPGQGLQFLFEYFSETQRNKGNFPGRFSGRQFSNSRSEMNVSTLELGDSALYLCASSLAGDTQYFGPGTRLTVL.

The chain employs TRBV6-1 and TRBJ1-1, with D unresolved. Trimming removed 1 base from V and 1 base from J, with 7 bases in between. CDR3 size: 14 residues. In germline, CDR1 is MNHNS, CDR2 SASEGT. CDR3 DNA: TGTGCCAGCAGTGAAGGGACGGCGAACACTGAAGCTTTCTTT. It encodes CASSEGTANTEAFF.

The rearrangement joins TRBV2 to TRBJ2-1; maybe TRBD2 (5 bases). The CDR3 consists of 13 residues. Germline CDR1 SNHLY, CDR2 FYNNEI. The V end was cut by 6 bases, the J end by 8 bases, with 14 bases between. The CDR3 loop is CASSENLADEQFF. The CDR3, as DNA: TGTGCCAGCAGCGAGAATCTAGCAGATGAGCAGTTCTTC.

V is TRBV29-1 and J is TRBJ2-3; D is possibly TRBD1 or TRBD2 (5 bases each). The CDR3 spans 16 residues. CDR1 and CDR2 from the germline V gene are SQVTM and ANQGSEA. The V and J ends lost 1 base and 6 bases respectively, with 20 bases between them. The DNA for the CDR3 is TGCAGCGTTGAAGGGGACCCCGGAGGTGATCTTGATACGCAGTATTTT. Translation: CSVEGDPGGDLDTQYF.

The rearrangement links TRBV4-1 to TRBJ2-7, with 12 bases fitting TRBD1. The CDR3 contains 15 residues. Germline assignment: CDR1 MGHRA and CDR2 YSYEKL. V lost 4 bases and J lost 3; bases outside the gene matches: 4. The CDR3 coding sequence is TGCGCCAGCAGCCCGGGACAGGGGGCCCGCTACGAGCAGTACTTC. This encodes CASSPGQGARYEQYF.

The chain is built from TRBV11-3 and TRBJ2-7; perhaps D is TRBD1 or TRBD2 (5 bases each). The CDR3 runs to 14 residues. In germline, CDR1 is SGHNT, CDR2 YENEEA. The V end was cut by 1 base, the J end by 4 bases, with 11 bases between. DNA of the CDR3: TGTGCCAGCAGCTTAGGCCACGGGGCTTACGAGCAGTACTTC. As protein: CASSLGHGAYEQYF.

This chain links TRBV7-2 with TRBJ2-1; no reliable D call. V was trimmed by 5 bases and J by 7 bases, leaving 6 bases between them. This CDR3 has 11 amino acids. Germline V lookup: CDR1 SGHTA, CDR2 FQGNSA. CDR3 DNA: TGTGCCAGCAGCCTACAGAATGAGCAGTTCTTC. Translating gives CASSLQNEQFF.

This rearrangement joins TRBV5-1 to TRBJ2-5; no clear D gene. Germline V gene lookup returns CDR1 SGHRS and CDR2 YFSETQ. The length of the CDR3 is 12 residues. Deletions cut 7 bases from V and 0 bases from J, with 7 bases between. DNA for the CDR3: TGCGCCAGCGTAGGAGACCAAGAGACCCAGTACTTC. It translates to CASVGDQETQYF.

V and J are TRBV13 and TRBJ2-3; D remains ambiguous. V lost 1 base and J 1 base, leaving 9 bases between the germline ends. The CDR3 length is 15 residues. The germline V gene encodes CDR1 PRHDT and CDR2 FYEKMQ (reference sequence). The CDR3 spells CASSLVGPRTDTQYF. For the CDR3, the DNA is TGTGCCAGCAGCTTAGTTGGGCCCCGCACAGATACGCAGTATTTT.

CDR3 in amino acids: CASSLGLATSTDTQYF. CDR3 nucleotides: TGTGCCAGCAGCCTGGGGTTAGCGACTAGCACAGATACGCAGTATTTT. V and J are TRBV11-2 and TRBJ2-3; D perhaps matches TRBD2 (5 bases). V lost 5 bases and J lost 0, with 15 bases in between. Germline V gene lookup returns CDR1 SGHAT and CDR2 FQNNGV. The CDR3 length is 16 residues.

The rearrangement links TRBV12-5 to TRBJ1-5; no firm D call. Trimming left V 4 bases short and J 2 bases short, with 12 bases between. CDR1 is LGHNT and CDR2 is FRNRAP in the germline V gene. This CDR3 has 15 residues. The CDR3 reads CASGSTRQRNQPQHF. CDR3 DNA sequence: TGTGCTAGTGGTTCCACCAGGCAGCGCAATCAGCCCCAGCATTTT.

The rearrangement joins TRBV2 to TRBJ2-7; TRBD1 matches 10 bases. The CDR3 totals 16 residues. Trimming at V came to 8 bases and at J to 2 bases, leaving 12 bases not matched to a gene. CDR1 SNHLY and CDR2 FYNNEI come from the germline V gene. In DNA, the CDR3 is TGTGCCAGCCTTACAGTAACCGGGACAGGGGCCTACGAGCAGTACTTC. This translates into CASLTVTGTGAYEQYF.

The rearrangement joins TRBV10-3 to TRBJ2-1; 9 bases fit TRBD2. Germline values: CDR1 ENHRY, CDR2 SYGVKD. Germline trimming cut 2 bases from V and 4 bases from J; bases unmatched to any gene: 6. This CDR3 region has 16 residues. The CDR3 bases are TGTGCCATCAGTGAGGGGCGGGAGGGCCAGTACAATGAGCAGTTCTTC. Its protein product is CAISEGREGQYNEQFF.

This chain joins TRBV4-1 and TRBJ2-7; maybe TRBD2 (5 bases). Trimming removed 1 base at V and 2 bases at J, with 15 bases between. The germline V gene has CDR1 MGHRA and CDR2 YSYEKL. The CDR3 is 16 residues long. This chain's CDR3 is CASSQVYGSAAYEQYF. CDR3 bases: TGCGCCAGCAGCCAAGTATACGGTAGCGCGGCCTACGAGCAGTACTTC.

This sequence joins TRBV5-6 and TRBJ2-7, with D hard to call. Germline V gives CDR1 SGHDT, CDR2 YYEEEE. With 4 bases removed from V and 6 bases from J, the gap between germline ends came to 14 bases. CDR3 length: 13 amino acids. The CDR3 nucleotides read TGTGCCAGCAGCCCCCCGAGCATCGGCGAGCAGTACTTC. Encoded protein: CASSPPSIGEQYF.

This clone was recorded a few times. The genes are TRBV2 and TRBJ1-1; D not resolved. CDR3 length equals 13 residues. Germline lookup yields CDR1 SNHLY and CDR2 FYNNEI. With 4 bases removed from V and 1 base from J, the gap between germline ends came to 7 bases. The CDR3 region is CASSGQANTEAFF. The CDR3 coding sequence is TGTGCCAGCAGTGGGCAGGCGAACACTGAAGCTTTCTTT.

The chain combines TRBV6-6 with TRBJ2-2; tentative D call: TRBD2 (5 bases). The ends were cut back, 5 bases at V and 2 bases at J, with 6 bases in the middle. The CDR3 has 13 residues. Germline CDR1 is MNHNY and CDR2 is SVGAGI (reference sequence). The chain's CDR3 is CASSGLNTGELFF. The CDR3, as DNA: TGTGCCAGCAGTGGACTTAACACCGGGGAGCTGTTTTTT.

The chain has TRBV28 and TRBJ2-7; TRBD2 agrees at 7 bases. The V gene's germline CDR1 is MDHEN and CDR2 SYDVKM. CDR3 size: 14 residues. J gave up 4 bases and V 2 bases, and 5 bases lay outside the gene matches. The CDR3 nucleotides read TGTGCCAGCAGTTTAAGCGGGATGAAATACGAGCAGTACTTC. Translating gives CASSLSGMKYEQYF.

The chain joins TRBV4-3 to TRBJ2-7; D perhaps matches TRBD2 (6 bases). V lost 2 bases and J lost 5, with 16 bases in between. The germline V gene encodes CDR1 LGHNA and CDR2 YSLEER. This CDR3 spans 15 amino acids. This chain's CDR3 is CASSQKQDYPHEQYF. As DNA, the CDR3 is TGCGCCAGCAGCCAAAAACAGGACTACCCTCACGAGCAGTACTTC.

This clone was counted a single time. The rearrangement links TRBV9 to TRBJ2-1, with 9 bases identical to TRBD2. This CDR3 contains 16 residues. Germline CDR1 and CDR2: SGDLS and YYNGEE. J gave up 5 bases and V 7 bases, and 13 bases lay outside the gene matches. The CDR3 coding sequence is TGTGCCAGCGACGCCGACGGACTAGCGCCGGACAATGAGCAGTTCTTC. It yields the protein CASDADGLAPDNEQFF. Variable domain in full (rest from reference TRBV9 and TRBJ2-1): DSGVTQTPKHLITATGQRVTLRCSPRSGDLSVYWYQQSLDQGLQFLIQYYNGEERAKGNILERFSAQQFPDLHSELNLSSLELGDSALYFCASDADGLAPDNEQFFGPGTRLTVL.

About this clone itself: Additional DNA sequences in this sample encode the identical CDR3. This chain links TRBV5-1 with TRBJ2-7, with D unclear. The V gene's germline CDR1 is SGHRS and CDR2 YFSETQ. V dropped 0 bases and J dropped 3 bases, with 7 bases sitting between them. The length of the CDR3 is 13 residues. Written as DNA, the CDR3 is TGCGCCAGCAGCTTGGTGGACGGCTACGAGCAGTACTTC. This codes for CASSLVDGYEQYF.

CDR3 protein: CASHPAGHPGEQFF. The CDR3 DNA is TGTGCCAGCCACCCAGCAGGTCACCCCGGTGAGCAGTTCTTC. The chain uses TRBV9 and TRBJ2-1; D is ambiguous. CDR1 is SGDLS, CDR2 YYNGEE, per germline. The CDR3 is made up of 14 amino acids. Trimming removed 7 bases at V and 9 bases at J, with 20 bases between.

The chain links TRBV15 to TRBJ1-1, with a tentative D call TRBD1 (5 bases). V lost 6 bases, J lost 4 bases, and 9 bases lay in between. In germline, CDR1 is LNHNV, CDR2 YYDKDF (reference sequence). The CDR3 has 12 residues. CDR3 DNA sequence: TGTGCCACCAGTGGTGGGGGCACTGAAGCTTTCTTT. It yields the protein CATSGGGTEAFF.

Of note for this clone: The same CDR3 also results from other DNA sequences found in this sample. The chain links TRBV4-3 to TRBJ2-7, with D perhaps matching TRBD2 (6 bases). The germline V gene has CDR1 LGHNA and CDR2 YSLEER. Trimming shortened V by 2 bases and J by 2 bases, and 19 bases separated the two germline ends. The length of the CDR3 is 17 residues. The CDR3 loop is CASSQRRDAGTPYEQYF. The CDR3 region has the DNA TGCGCCAGCAGCCAACGGAGGGATGCGGGAACGCCCTACGAGCAGTACTTC.

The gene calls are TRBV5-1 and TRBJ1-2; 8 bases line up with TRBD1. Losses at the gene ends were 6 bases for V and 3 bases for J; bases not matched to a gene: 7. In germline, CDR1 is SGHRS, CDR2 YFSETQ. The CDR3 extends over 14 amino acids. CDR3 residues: CASTNPGGHYGYTF. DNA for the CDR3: TGCGCCAGCACCAATCCAGGGGGCCACTATGGCTACACCTTC.

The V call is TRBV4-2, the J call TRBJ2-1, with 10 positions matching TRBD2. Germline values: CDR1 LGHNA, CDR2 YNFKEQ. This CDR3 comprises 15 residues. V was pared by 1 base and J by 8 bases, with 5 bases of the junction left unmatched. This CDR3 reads CASSQALAGVDEQFF. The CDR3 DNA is TGTGCCAGCAGCCAAGCGCTAGCGGGAGTGGATGAGCAGTTCTTC.

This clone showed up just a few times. The CDR3 loop reads CASSESHTSTDTQYF. The CDR3 region has the DNA TGTGCCAGCAGTGAAAGTCACACTAGCACAGATACGCAGTATTTT. The chain combines TRBV2 with TRBJ2-3; D is undetermined. This CDR3 spans 15 amino acids. The V gene lost 2 bases and the J gene lost 0 bases, with 9 bases spanning the gap. The germline V gene encodes CDR1 SNHLY and CDR2 FYNNEI.